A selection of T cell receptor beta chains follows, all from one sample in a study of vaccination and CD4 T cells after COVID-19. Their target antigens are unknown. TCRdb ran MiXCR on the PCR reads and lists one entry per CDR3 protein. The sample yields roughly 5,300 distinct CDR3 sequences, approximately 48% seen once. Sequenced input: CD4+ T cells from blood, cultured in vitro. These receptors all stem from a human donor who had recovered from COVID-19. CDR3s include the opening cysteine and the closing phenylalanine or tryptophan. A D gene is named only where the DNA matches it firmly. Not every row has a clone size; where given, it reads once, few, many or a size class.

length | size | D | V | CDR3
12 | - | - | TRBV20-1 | CSASDRDNEQFF
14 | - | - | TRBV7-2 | CASSPTFSLGEQYF
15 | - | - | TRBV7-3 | CASSFTGRRGSPLHF
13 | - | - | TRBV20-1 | CSARDPLGYGYTF
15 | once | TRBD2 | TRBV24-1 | CATSDSASGNNEQFF
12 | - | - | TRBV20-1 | CSARILNTEAFF
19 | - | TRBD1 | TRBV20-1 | CSARVLDRAIFATNEKLFF
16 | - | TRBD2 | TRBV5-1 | CASSLGVRLASDTQYF
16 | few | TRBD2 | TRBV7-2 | CASSFIAGLVNNEQFF
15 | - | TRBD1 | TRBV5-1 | CASSSGTDLNTEAFF
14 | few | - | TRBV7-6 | CASSWDPSTDTQYF
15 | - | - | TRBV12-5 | CASGLVVKPSYEQYF
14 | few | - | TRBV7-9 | CASSSWGVEPEAFF
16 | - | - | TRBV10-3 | CATVGRYGSSGNTIYF
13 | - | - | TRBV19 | CAVQGYSNQPQHF
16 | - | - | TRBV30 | CAWSALGGGAYTEAFF
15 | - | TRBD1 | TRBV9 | CASSAGTGWSYEQYF